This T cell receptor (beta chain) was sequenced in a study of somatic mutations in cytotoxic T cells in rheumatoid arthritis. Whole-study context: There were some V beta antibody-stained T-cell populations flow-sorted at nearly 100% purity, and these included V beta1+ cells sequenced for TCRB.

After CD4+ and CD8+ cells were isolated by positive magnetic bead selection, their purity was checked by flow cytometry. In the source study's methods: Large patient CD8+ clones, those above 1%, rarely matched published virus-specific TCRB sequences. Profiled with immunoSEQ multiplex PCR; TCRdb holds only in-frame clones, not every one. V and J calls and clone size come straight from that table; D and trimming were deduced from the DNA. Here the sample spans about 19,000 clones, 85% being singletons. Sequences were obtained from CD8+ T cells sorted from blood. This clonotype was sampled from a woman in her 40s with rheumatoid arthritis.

As DNA, the CDR3 is TGTGCCAGCAACGACAGGACTAGCGGGGGGTCAATCCCTAACACAGATACGCAGTATTTT. It encodes CASNDRTSGGSIPNTDTQYF. The chain joins TRBV9 to TRBJ2-3; 14 bases are a match to TRBD2. Looked up from germline, CDR1 is SGDLS and CDR2 is YYNGEE. The CDR3 sequence is 20 residues long. V gave up 6 bases and J gave up 2 bases; unmatched junction bases: 17.